This T cell receptor (beta chain) was identified during a study of OX40 agonist ivuxolimab in advanced cancers. Study overall: With ivuxolimab, an agonistic anti-OX40 (CD134) antibody, patients were treated. Patients in dose escalation had liver, melanoma, kidney or head and neck cancers. Study observations and caveats: More expanded clones were found, on average, in CD8+ than in CD4+ T cells.

Method: immunoSEQ multiplex PCR; TCRdb's copy keeps in-frame clones and lacks some. Here the sample spans 55,000 to 80,000 clones, 70% to 90% being singletons. Blood got drawn at baseline, again on cycle 4 day 1, and then on cycle 7 day 1. The germline V gene encodes CDR1 MNHEY and CDR2 SVGAGI. CDR3 length: 14 residues. V was trimmed by 6 bases and J by 1 base, leaving 10 bases between them. The table lists this clone with a count of one. Its specificity is not known. The sample was CD4+ or CD8+ T cells sorted from blood, taken in a trial of the OX40 agonist ivuxolimab. This sequence was found in an adult with an advanced solid tumor such as melanoma, head and neck, liver or kidney cancer. The chain is built from TRBV6-5 and TRBJ1-5; D not resolved. CDR3 protein: CASSDGGSNQPQHF. The CDR3 region has the DNA TGTGCCAGCAGCGACGGTGGAAGCAATCAGCCCCAGCATTTT.